One T cell receptor (beta chain) is described in this entry. Only in-frame clones appear in the TCRdb table, and some are missing; sequencing was by immunoSEQ multiplex PCR. The data hold tens of thousands of clones, with 85% to 95% observed a single time. Looked up from germline, CDR1 is LGHNT and CDR2 is FRNRAP. The CDR3 runs 16 residues. The V segment lost 0 bases and the J segment 8 bases; nucleotides outside the gene matches: 7. These data belong to a study of technical replicates of blood from a few donors. This clonotype was sampled from a human donor in good health. Material: T cells isolated from PBMCs. This chain links TRBV12-5 with TRBJ2-1; 10 nucleotides agree with TRBD2. DNA of the CDR3: TGTGCTAGTGGTTTGGTACTAGCGGGAAGATTCGATGAGCAGTTCTTC. It codes for CASGLVLAGRFDEQFF.